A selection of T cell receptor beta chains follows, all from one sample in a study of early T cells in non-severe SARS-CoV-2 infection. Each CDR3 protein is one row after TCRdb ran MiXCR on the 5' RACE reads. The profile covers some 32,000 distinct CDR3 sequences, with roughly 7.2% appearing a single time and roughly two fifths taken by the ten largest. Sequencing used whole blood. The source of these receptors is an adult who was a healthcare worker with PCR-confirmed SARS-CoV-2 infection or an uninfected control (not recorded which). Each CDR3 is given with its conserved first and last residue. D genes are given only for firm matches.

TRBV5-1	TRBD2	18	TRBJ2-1	CASSWGTSGRDTYNEQFF
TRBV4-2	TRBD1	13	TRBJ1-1	CASSQETGAATLF
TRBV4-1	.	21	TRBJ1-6	CASSLLGFRDTTFSYNSPLHF
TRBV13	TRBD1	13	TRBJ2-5	CASNHRTGETQYF
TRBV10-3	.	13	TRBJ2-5	CAISESMKETQYF
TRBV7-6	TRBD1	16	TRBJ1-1	CASSSLTGGLNTEAFF
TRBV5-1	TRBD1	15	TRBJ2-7	CASSYGNRGFYEQYF
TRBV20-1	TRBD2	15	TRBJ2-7	CSAGWEGSSPYEQYF
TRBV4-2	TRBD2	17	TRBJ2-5	CASSQEILAGGPGTQYF
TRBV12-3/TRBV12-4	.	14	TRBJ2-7	CASSPVGASYEQYF
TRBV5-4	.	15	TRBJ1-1	CASSLSRRGNTEAFF
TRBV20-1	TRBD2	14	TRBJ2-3	CSPARAGGADTQYF
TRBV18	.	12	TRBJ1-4	CASSDGNEKLFF
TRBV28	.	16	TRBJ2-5	CASRELVGRSQETQYF
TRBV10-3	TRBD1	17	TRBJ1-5	CAISSGQGALGDQPQHF
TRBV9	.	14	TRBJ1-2	CASSPGRRNYGYTF
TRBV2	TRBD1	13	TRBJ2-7	CASSEELRDSLYF
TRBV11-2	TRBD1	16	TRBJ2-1	CASSAYRGSSYNEQFF
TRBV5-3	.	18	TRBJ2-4	CARSSPRIGQEAKNIQYF
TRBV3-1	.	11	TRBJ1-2	CASSQGVGYTF
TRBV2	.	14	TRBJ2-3	CASSERLHTDTQYF
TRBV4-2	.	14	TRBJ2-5	CASSQDDQQETQYF
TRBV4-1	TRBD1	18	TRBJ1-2	CASSQDEGQGARGYGYTF
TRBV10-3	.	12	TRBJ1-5	CAISESGGAQHF
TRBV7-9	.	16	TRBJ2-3	CASSLASASYTDTQYF
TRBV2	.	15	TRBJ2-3	CASSEGTGGIDTQYF
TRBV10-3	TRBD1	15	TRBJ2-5	CAISGGGAFRETQYF
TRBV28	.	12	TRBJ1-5	CASSFPTRPQHF
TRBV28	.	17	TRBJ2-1	CASSPPVGAVTYNEQFF
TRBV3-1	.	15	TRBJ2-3	CASSPNPTSTDTQYF
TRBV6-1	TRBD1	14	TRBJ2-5	CASNKQGYQETQYF
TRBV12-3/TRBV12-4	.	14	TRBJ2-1	CASSHGSRYNEQFF
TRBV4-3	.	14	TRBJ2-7	CASSQEEGTYEQYF
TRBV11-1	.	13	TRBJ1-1	CASSLARHTEAFF
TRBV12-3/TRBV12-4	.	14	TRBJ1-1	CASSAATLNTEAFF
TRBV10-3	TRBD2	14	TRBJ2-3	CAIRLAGGTDTQYF
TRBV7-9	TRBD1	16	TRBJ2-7	CASSPQTGSPSGEQYF
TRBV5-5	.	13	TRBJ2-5	CASTETRQETQYF
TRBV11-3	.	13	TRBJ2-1	CASSLDMATAEFF
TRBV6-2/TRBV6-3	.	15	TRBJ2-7	CASSYLDRLDYEQYF
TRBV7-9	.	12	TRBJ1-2	CASSLDSYGYTF
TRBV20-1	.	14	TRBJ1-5	CSAASGPRKDPQHF
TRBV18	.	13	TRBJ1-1	CASSREQGTEAFF
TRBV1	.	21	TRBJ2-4	CTSSLKLFGQGVEEAKNIQYF
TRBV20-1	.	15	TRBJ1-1	CSARVGVKGNTEAFF
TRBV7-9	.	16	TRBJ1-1	CASSLGGAPWGTEAFF
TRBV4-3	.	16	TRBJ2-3	CASSPAGVRSTDTQYF
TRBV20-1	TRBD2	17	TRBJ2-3	CSARRRTSGSLADTQYF
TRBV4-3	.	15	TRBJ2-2	CASSQDLVHTGELFF